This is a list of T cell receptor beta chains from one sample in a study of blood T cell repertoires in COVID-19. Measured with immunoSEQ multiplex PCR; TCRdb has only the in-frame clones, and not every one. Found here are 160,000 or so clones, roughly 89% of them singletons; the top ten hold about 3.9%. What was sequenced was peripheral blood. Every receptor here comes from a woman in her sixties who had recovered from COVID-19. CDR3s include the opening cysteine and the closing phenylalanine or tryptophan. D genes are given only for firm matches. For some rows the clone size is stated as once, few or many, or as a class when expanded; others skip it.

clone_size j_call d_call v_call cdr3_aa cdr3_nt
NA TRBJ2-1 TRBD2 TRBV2 CASSPSGGTYNEQFF TGTGCCAGCAGTCCTAGCGGGGGCACCTACAATGAGCAGTTCTTC
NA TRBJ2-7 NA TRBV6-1 CASSEMSLANEQYF TGTGCCAGCAGTGAAATGTCCCTAGCGAACGAGCAGTACTTC
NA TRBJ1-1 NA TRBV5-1 CASSFSGAETEAFF TGCGCCAGCAGCTTTTCAGGGGCGGAAACTGAAGCTTTCTTT
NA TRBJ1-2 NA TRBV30 CAWSVLGRARDYGYTF TGTGCCTGGAGTGTACTCGGCAGGGCGAGAGACTATGGCTACACCTTC
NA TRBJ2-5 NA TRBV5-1 CASSLQDSQETQYF TGCGCCAGCAGCCTACAGGACAGCCAAGAGACCCAGTACTTC
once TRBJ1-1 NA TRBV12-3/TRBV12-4 CATRNRAHTEAFF TGTGCCACCCGGAACAGGGCTCACACTGAAGCTTTCTTT
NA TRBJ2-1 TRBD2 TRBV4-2 CASSQVLAGSENEQFF TGTGCCAGCAGCCAAGTCCTAGCGGGGTCTGAGAATGAGCAGTTCTTC
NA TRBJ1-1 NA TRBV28 CAAGVATEAFF TGTGCAGCCGGGGTGGCCACTGAAGCTTTCTTT
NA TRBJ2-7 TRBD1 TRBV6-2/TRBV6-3 CASSPRTGTYEQYF TGTGCCAGCAGTCCGAGGACAGGAACCTACGAGCAGTACTTC
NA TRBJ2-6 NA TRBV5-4 CASSPLDTGANVLTF TGTGCCAGCAGCCCCCTGGACACTGGGGCCAACGTCCTGACTTTC
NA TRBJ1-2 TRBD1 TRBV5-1 CASSPRPGTVANYGYTF TGCGCCAGCAGCCCCCGTCCCGGGACAGTAGCTAACTATGGCTACACCTTC
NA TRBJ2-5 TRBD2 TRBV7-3 CASSRSGLAGGETQYF TGTGCCAGCAGCCGCTCGGGACTAGCGGGGGGGGAGACCCAGTACTTC
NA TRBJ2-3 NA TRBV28 CASSLSGGGPTDTQYF TGTGCCAGCAGTTTAAGTGGCGGGGGCCCAACAGATACGCAGTATTTT
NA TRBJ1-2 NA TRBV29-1 CSATENYGYTF TGCAGCGCTACAGAAAACTATGGCTACACCTTC
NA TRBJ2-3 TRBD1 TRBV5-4 CASSFGSRGLADTQYF TGTGCCAGCAGCTTCGGGTCCAGGGGGCTAGCAGATACGCAGTATTTT
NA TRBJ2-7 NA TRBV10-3 CAIRGQEADEQYF TGTGCCATCAGGGGCCAGGAGGCCGACGAGCAGTACTTC
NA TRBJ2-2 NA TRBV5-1 CASSLGGTGELFF TGCGCCAGCAGCTTGGGAGGCACCGGGGAGCTGTTTTTT
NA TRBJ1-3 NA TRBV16 CASSPRNTIYF TGTGCCAGCAGCCCGAGGAACACCATATATTTT
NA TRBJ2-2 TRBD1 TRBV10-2 CASSDFRTGLAGELFF TGCGCCAGCAGTGATTTTCGGACAGGGTTGGCCGGGGAGCTGTTTTTT
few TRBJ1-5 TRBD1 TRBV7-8 CASSLGRQGFNQPQHF TGTGCCAGCAGCTTAGGAAGACAGGGCTTTAATCAGCCCCAGCATTTT
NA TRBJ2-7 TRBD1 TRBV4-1 CASSQGTGASYEQYF TGCGCCAGCAGCCAGGGGACAGGGGCGTCCTACGAGCAGTACTTC
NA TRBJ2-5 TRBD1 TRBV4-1 CASSQEPGGVIVTQYF TGCGCCAGCAGCCAAGAGCCAGGGGGAGTTATAGTGACCCAGTACTTC
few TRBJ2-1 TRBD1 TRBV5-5 CASSFGQGFYNEQFF TGTGCCAGCAGCTTTGGACAGGGTTTCTACAATGAGCAGTTCTTC
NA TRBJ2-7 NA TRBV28 CASTSGTYEQYF TGTGCCAGCACCTCAGGGACCTACGAGCAGTACTTC
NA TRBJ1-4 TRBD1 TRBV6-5 CASSYTGTGGRKLFF TGTGCCAGCAGTTACACCGGGACAGGGGGGAGAAAACTGTTTTTT
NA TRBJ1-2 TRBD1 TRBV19 CASSIHQGDYGYTF TGTGCCAGTAGTATACATCAGGGGGACTATGGCTACACCTTC
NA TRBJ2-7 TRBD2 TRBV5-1 CASSLAPDSGVTYEQYF TGCGCCAGCAGCTTGGCCCCTGACAGCGGGGTGACCTACGAGCAGTACTTC
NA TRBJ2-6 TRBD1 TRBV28 CASSFWGQSLSGANVLTF TGTGCCAGCAGTTTCTGGGGACAGTCCCTCTCTGGGGCCAACGTCCTGACTTTC
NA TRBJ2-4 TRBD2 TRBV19 CASGTGGKNIQYF TGTGCCAGTGGTACCGGGGGGAAAAACATTCAGTACTTC
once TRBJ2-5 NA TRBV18 CASSPALQETQYF TGTGCCAGCTCACCAGCACTCCAAGAGACCCAGTACTTC
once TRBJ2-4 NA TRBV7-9 CASSPRRLANIQYF TGTGCCAGCAGCCCGCGGCGGTTGGCAAACATTCAGTACTTC
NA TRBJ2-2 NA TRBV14 CASSLPIGELFF TGTGCCAGCAGCCTCCCCATCGGGGAGCTGTTTTTT
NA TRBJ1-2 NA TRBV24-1 CATSDLSGSGYTF TGTGCCACCAGTGATTTATCGGGGAGTGGCTACACCTTC
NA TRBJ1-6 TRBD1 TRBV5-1 CASSFYRDRGYVSPLHF TGCGCCAGCAGCTTTTACCGGGACAGGGGGTACGTGTCACCCCTCCACTTT
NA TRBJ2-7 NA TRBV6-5 CASSYSLNGEQYF TGTGCCAGCAGTTACTCGCTTAACGGCGAGCAGTACTTC
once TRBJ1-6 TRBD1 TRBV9 CASSPRQGANSPLHF TGTGCCAGCAGCCCCCGACAGGGGGCGAATTCACCCCTCCACTTT
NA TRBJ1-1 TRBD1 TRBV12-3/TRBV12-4 CASSKQGTSEAFF TGTGCCAGCAGCAAACAGGGGACCTCTGAAGCTTTCTTT
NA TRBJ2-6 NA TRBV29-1 CSVGLVRGGANVLTF TGCAGCGTTGGGCTCGTCAGGGGTGGGGCCAACGTCCTGACTTTC
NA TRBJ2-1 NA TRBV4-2 CASSQDRGAPNEQFF TGTGCCAGCAGCCAAGATCGGGGGGCCCCCAATGAGCAGTTCTTC
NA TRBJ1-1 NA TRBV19 CASSRRGTEAFF TGTGCCAGTAGTCGGAGGGGCACTGAAGCTTTCTTT
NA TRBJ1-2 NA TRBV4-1 CASSQSSLGSVRTRYGYTF TGCGCCAGCAGCCAAAGTAGCTTGGGTTCCGTCCGTACGAGGTATGGCTACACCTTC